Listed here are 6 T cell receptor beta chains from one sample, sequenced in a study of blood T cell repertoires in COVID-19. The method was immunoSEQ multiplex PCR; TCRdb's version includes in-frame clones alone and lacks a portion of them. The sample holds just over 95,000 clones; approximately 80% are singletons and the top ten take 4.1%. The sample comprised peripheral blood. The receptors stem from a man in his sixties with acute or convalescent COVID-19.

This chain connects TRBV11-3 to TRBJ2-7; 8 bases agree with TRBD2. The CDR3 extends over 14 amino acids. V shed 5 bases, J shed 3 bases, and the junction held 6 bases outside the gene matches. CDR1 is SGHNT, CDR2 YENEEA, per germline. CDR3: CASSGGLANYEQYV. The CDR3 region has the DNA TGTGCCAGCAGCGGAGGACTAGCAAACTACGAGCAGTACGTC.

The chain uses TRBV6-5 and TRBJ1-2; 7 bases match TRBD1. Germline-derived CDR1 and CDR2 are MNHEY and SVGAGI. The junction had 12 bases not matched to a gene; V was cut back by 6 bases and J by 8 bases. CDR3 length: 14 amino acids. The CDR3 DNA is TGTGCCAGCAGGCAGGAGACAGGGCACGTAGGCTACACCTTC. Translation gives CASRQETGHVGYTF.

This clone was seen only once. This chain links TRBV20-1 with TRBJ2-1, with 7 bases identical to TRBD2. The CDR3 is 11 amino acids. Germline loops: CDR1 DFQATT, CDR2 SNEGSKA (reference sequence). J lost 9 bases, V lost 5 bases, and 4 bases had no gene match. Written as DNA, the CDR3 is TGCAGTGCTTCGAGCGGGACTGAGCAGTTCTTC. Protein product: CSASSGTEQFF.

The V call is TRBV5-4, the J call TRBJ1-2; 9 nucleotides line up with TRBD1. The CDR3 consists of 15 residues. V dropped 0 bases and J dropped 3; count of bases not matched to a gene: 3. CDR1 SGHNT and CDR2 YYREEE come from the germline V gene (reference sequence). The CDR3 spells CASSLDTGGDYGYTF. The CDR3 DNA sequence: TGTGCCAGCAGCTTGGACACAGGGGGCGACTATGGCTACACCTTC.

The rearrangement links TRBV5-6 to TRBJ1-2; D gene uncertain. Germline loops: CDR1 SGHDT, CDR2 YYEEEE. The V end lost 5 bases, the J end lost 9 bases, and 17 bases lay between the germline ends. The CDR3 is 13 residues long. CDR3 in DNA: TGTGCCAGCAGTTACTTCGTCGCGGGCAGCTACACCTTC. It yields the protein CASSYFVAGSYTF.

This chain joins TRBV7-2 and TRBJ1-2; maybe TRBD1 (5 bases). Germline V gives CDR1 SGHTA, CDR2 FQGNSA. The CDR3 covers 15 residues. Deletions cut 3 bases from V and 5 bases from J, with 16 bases between. This CDR3 is CASSFVTGEEYGYTF. The CDR3 coding sequence is TGTGCCAGCAGCTTCGTAACAGGCGAGGAGTATGGCTACACCTTC. The full variable domain, completed using reference TRBV7-2 and TRBJ1-2, is GAGVSQSPSNKVTEKGKDVELRCDPISGHTALYWYRQSLGQGLEFLIYFQGNSAPDKSGLPSDRFSAERTGGSVSTLTIQRTQQEDSAVYLCASSFVTGEEYGYTFGSGTRLTVV.